This passage covers 16 T cell receptor beta chains from one sample sequenced in a study of regulatory T cells in long-lasting Graves disease. Time point defined: persistent/refractory GD, antithyroid drugs over 5 years with positive TRAb. RNA from PBMCs was the source of the TCR library. HTBI primers from iRepertoire and Arm-PCR of CDR3 regions yielded the TCR beta libraries. TCRdb re-called the multiplex PCR reads through MiXCR, storing one row per CDR3 protein. The repertoire consists of more than 300,000 distinct CDR3 sequences, with around 20% occurring once and the leading ten covering 25% to 30%. The sample was peripheral blood mononuclear cells (PBMCs), taken when the disease was refractory, from a patient treated with antithyroid drugs. All receptors come from a female donor with Graves disease.

The chain carries TRBV19 and TRBJ2-3; 8 nucleotides agree with TRBD2. From germline, CDR1 is LNHDA and CDR2 SQIVND (reference sequence). The CDR3 covers 16 residues. With V trimmed by 8 bases and J by 0 bases, 10 bases remained unmatched. The CDR3 loop is CASQAGTSPSTDTQYF. The DNA for the CDR3 is TGTGCCAGTCAAGCCGGGACTAGTCCGAGCACAGATACGCAGTATTTT. Full variable domain (outside the CDR3, taken from reference TRBV19 and TRBJ2-3): DGGITQSPKYLFRKEGQNVTLSCEQNLNHDAMYWYRQDPGQGLRLIYYSQIVNDFQKGDIAEGYSVSREKKESFPLTVTSAQKNPTAFYLCASQAGTSPSTDTQYFGPGTRLTVL.

Comment on this clonotype: One end of the junction does not line up with germline, which may come from a read error. The rearrangement links TRBV19 to TRBJ2-7; TRBD1 agrees at 9 bases. This CDR3 contains 15 residues. Germline loops: CDR1 LNHDA, CDR2 SQIVND (reference sequence). The CDR3 region is CASNIVGTGSYEQYF. DNA for the CDR3: TGTGCCAGTAATATAGTCGGGACAGGGTCCTACGAGCAGTACTTC. The entire variable domain, with the rest obtained from reference TRBV19 and TRBJ2-7, is as follows: DGGITQSPKYLFRKEGQNVTLSCEQNLNHDAMYWYRQDPGQGLRLIYYSQIVNDFQKGDIAEGYSVSREKKESFPLTVTSAQKNPTAFYLCASNIVGTGSYEQYFGPGTRLTVT.

This clonotype was counted many times. This chain connects TRBV24-1 to TRBJ1-4; D remains ambiguous. The germline V and J ends were trimmed by 3 bases and 8 bases, with 15 bases remaining between them. There are 15 residues in the CDR3. From germline, CDR1 is KGHDR and CDR2 SFDVKD. Written as DNA, the CDR3 is TGTGCCACCAGTGATCGTTACGATGGTACGGAAAAACTGTTTTTT. Residues: CATSDRYDGTEKLFF.

In regard to this clonotype: A clone one base away is much larger, so this may be a read error. The V and J genes are TRBV7-3 and TRBJ2-5; D uncertain. The CDR3 has 14 residues. The germline CDR1 and CDR2 sequences are SGHTA and FQGTGA. CDR3 sequence: CASGLRKLGETQYF. Here the CDR3 DNA reads TGTGCCAGCGGCTTAAGGAAGCTCGGAGAGACCCAGTACTTC.

This clonotype showed up many times. The rearrangement joins TRBV28 to TRBJ2-1; D gene ambiguous. Per germline, CDR1 MDHEN and CDR2 SYDVKM. The V end lost 6 bases, the J end lost 3 bases, and 21 bases lay between the germline ends. The CDR3 runs 17 residues. CDR3 DNA: TGTGCCAGCAGCCCGGTGGTCAGCCTCTTTGGCTACAATGAGCAGTTCTTC. This sequence encodes CASSPVVSLFGYNEQFF.

This clonotype was counted a few times. This rearrangement joins TRBV6-9 to TRBJ2-7; D tentatively reads TRBD1 or TRBD2 (5 bases each). Germline V CDR1 and CDR2: MNHGY, SVAAGI. This CDR3 has 15 residues. V gave up 3 bases and J gave up 4 bases, with 16 bases separating them. The CDR3 DNA sequence: TGTGCCAGCAGTTACCTTGGGGGTTATTCTTACGAGCAGTACTTC. Protein product: CASSYLGGYSYEQYF.

In its sample, this clonotype was seen a few times. The rearrangement links TRBV2 to TRBJ2-3; TRBD2 matches at 11 bases. The CDR3 sequence is 18 residues long. V trimming: 3 bases; J trimming: 0 bases; junction bases outside the gene matches: 8. Looked up from germline, CDR1 is SNHLY and CDR2 is FYNNEI. The CDR3 loop reads CASSEEGTSGGSTDTQYF. The CDR3 DNA reads TGTGCCAGCAGTGAGGAGGGGACTAGCGGAGGTAGCACAGATACGCAGTATTTT.

This clonotype was observed at least ten times. The rearrangement uses TRBV7-2 and TRBJ2-2; 11 positions agree with TRBD2. This CDR3 region has 17 residues. Germline V gene data show CDR1 as SGHTA and CDR2 as FQGNSA. V shed 4 bases, J shed 3 bases, and the junction held 7 bases outside the gene matches. CDR3: CASSSGLAGLYTGELFF. The DNA for the CDR3 is TGTGCCAGCAGCTCCGGACTAGCGGGCCTCTACACCGGGGAGCTGTTTTTT.

To note about this clonotype: At one end, the junction sequence differs from germline, possibly due to a read error. V is TRBV6-2 or TRBV6-3 and J is TRBJ2-7; D is undetermined. The CDR3 has 15 residues. CDR1 and CDR2 (germline): MNHEY, SVGEGT. The CDR3 coding sequence is TGTGCCAGCAGTGAAGTCCAATACCGGGCCTATGAGCAGTACTTC. Translating gives CASSEVQYRAYEQYF.

CDR3 loop: CASSYGIAVTYEQYF. DNA for the CDR3: TGTGCCAGCAGTTACGGGATAGCGGTTACCTACGAGCAGTACTTC. This rearrangement joins TRBV6-5 to TRBJ2-7; a possible D gene is TRBD2 (6 bases). The CDR3 consists of 15 residues. The V end was cut by 2 bases, the J end by 2 bases, with 13 bases between. CDR1 and CDR2 from the germline V gene are MNHEY and SVGAGI.

On this clonotype itself: Being one base from a much bigger clone, this may be a read error. The DNA is omitted, as the CDR3 cannot be located on it reliably, and the CDR3 follows TCRdb's listing. The chain is built from TRBV28 and TRBJ1-2. The CDR3 length is 15 residues, termini included. Germline V gene lookup returns CDR1 MDHEN and CDR2 SYDVKM. The CDR3 loop reads CASSTFGSSDYGHTF.

This chain connects TRBV2 to TRBJ2-3, with TRBD2 as a possible D gene (6 bases). Per the germline V gene, CDR1 is SNHLY and CDR2 is FYNNEI. Trimming took 7 bases from V and 4 from J, leaving 18 bases between them. The CDR3 loop spans 15 amino acids. In DNA, the CDR3 is TGTGCCAGCACCCTGATGGGGGGAGTCGCAGATACGCAGTATTTT. It codes for CASTLMGGVADTQYF.

This rearrangement joins TRBV24-1 to TRBJ2-2; TRBD2 matches at 12 bases. The germline V gene has CDR1 KGHDR and CDR2 SFDVKD. The CDR3 consists of 15 residues. With 9 bases clipped from V and 7 bases from J, the junction kept 8 bases outside the gene matches. In DNA form, the CDR3 reads TGTGCCACCGCTGGCCTAGCGGGAGGGCACGGGGAGCTGTTTTTT. Its translation is CATAGLAGGHGELFF.

This clonotype appeared many times. The chain is built from TRBV2 and TRBJ2-2, with a weak D call TRBD1 (6 bases). Trimming stripped 3 bases from V and 5 bases from J, with 16 bases between. CDR1 and CDR2 (germline): SNHLY, FYNNEI. The CDR3 extends over 16 amino acids. CDR3 in DNA: TGTGCCAGCAGTGACGGTTTTGCAGGGGAAACCGGGGAGCTGTTTTTT. As protein: CASSDGFAGETGELFF. Together with reference TRBV2 and TRBJ2-2, the CDR3 gives the full variable domain: EPEVTQTPSHQVTQMGQEVILRCVPISNHLYFYWYRQILGQKVEFLVSFYNNEISEKSEIFDDQFSVERPDGSNFTLKIRSTKLEDSAMYFCASSDGFAGETGELFFGEGSRLTVL.

The sample holds many counts of this clonotype. The CDR3 reads CATSGPGQGLQETQYF. In DNA, the CDR3 is TGTGCCACCAGTGGACCTGGACAGGGCCTACAAGAGACCCAGTACTTC. The rearrangement uses TRBV24-1 and TRBJ2-5, with 8 bases aligning to TRBD1. The CDR3 totals 16 residues. J lost 2 bases, V lost 5 bases, and 9 bases had no gene match. Germline V gives CDR1 KGHDR, CDR2 SFDVKD.

The V call is TRBV27, the J call TRBJ1-5; D is uncertain. Germline V gene lookup returns CDR1 MNHEY and CDR2 SMNVEV (reference sequence). Trimming cost V 6 bases and J 1 base, with 4 bases left between them. The CDR3 is 12 amino acids. CDR3 amino acids: CASRSSNQPQHF. Here the CDR3 DNA reads TGTGCCAGCAGATCCAGCAATCAGCCCCAGCATTTT.